Shown below are 16 T cell receptor beta chains from a single sample sequenced in a study of cytomegalovirus exposure and HLA in healthy donors. PCR employed 60 Vbeta and 13 Jbeta primers. Repertoires were generated with immunoSEQ multiplex PCR, while TCRdb's copy carries only in-frame clones and drops some. The data contain under 150,000 clones, approximately 9% of them seen just once; the ten biggest clones take up roughly 6.4%. Sequencing was done on a sample of PBMCs. These receptors came from a woman aged 40 to 49 in good health and CMV-seropositive.

The chain combines TRBV19 with TRBJ1-1; 7 bases are shared with TRBD1. J was trimmed by 3 bases and V by 3 bases; bases with no gene match: 7. The CDR3 is made up of 15 amino acids. Germline CDR1 is LNHDA and CDR2 is SQIVND (reference sequence). CDR3 coding DNA: TGTGCCAGTAGTATCAGACAGGGAGTGTACACTGAAGCTTTCTTT. Its protein product is CASSIRQGVYTEAFF.

The V call is TRBV5-1, the J call TRBJ1-3; D is perhaps TRBD1 (6 bases). The V end was cut by 3 bases, the J end by 0 bases, with 19 bases between. The CDR3 is 18 residues long. The V gene's germline CDR1 is SGHRS and CDR2 YFSETQ. CDR3 sequence: CASSSPPGHGPSGNTIYF. As DNA, the CDR3 is TGCGCCAGCAGCTCTCCACCGGGACATGGACCCTCTGGAAACACCATATATTTT. Full variable domain (missing parts from reference TRBV5-1 and TRBJ1-3): KAGVTQTPRYLIKTRGQQVTLSCSPISGHRSVSWYQQTPGQGLQFLFEYFSETQRNKGNFPGRFSGRQFSNSRSEMNVSTLELGDSALYLCASSSPPGHGPSGNTIYFGEGSWLTVV.

V gene TRBV19 combines with J gene TRBJ1-5, with D possibly matching TRBD1 (6 bases). CDR3 size: 14 residues. CDR1 and CDR2 from the germline V gene are LNHDA and SQIVND (reference sequence). Trimming left V 7 bases short and J 9 bases short, with 19 bases between. The CDR3 DNA is TGTGCCAGTAACCTTTTGACAGGCGGCGGGCCCCAGCATTTT. It encodes CASNLLTGGGPQHF.

The chain employs TRBV29-1 and TRBJ1-2, with 7 positions matching TRBD1. Germline V CDR1 and CDR2: SQVTM, ANQGSEA. Unmatched junction bases numbered 5, after V lost 6 bases and J lost 7 bases. The CDR3 runs to 11 residues. In DNA, the CDR3 is TGCAGCGTCGGGTCAGGGGGTGGCTACACCTTC. Its protein product is CSVGSGGGYTF. Full variable domain (outside the CDR3, taken from reference TRBV29-1 and TRBJ1-2): SAVISQKPSRDICQRGTSLTIQCQVDSQVTMMFWYRQQPGQSLTLIATANQGSEATYESGFVIDKFPISRPNLTFSTLTVSNMSPEDSSIYLCSVGSGGGYTFGSGTRLTVV.

Only a few counts were recorded for this clone. The gene calls are TRBV21-1 and TRBJ2-2; the table's TRBD2 call for D was not verified on the DNA. TRBV21-1 is listed as a pseudogene. This CDR3 spans 16 amino acids. In DNA form, the CDR3 reads TGTGCCAGCAGCAAAGTTGAAGGGAGGAACACCGGGGAGCTGTTTTTT. This codes for CASSKVEGRNTGELFF.

This clone was detected only a few times. The gene calls are TRBV6-5 and TRBJ1-2, with 7 bases fitting TRBD1. Germline values: CDR1 MNHEY, CDR2 SVGAGI. The CDR3 covers 14 residues. Trimming took 2 bases from V and 7 from J; bases not matched to a gene: 7. The CDR3 is CASSYRGTEGGYTF. The CDR3 region has the DNA TGTGCCAGCAGTTACCGAGGGACAGAAGGTGGCTACACCTTC.

The rearrangement uses TRBV7-2 and TRBJ1-3, with D unclear. Trimming took 5 bases from V and 0 from J, leaving 11 bases between them. CDR1 and CDR2 from the germline V gene are SGHTA and FQGNSA. CDR3 length: 15 residues. The CDR3 region has the DNA TGTGCCAGCAGCCCTGGAGCTAACTCTGGAAACACCATATATTTT. Amino acid sequence: CASSPGANSGNTIYF.

This sequence joins TRBV2 and TRBJ1-2; TRBD1 matches 9 bases. Germline-derived CDR1 and CDR2 are SNHLY and FYNNEI. Trimming cost V 3 bases and J 3 bases; bases outside gene matches: 8. CDR3 length: 16 residues. As DNA, the CDR3 is TGTGCCAGCAGTGACCCAAAAACAGGGGGCGACTATGGCTACACCTTC. Protein: CASSDPKTGGDYGYTF.

This rearrangement joins TRBV7-9 to TRBJ1-2, with TRBD1 identical over 7 bases. This CDR3 spans 18 amino acids. The germline V gene has CDR1 SEHNR and CDR2 FQNEAQ (reference sequence). The junction had 14 bases not matched to a gene; V was cut back by 3 bases and J by 1 base. CDR3 bases: TGTGCCAGCAGCTTGTCCCCAGCGGTGACAGGGCTTAACTATGGCTACACCTTC. Its translation: CASSLSPAVTGLNYGYTF.

This clone has just a few counts. The chain carries TRBV5-6 and TRBJ1-1, with a tentative D call TRBD1 (6 bases). The CDR3 spans 14 residues. CDR1 is SGHDT, CDR2 YYEEEE, per germline. Trimming left V 0 bases short and J 5 bases short, with 11 bases between. The CDR3 loop is CASSLVDSQTEAFF. Here the CDR3 DNA reads TGTGCCAGCAGCTTGGTGGACAGTCAGACTGAAGCTTTCTTT.

The genes are TRBV9 and TRBJ1-2; maybe TRBD1 (5 bases). This CDR3 has 14 amino acids. CDR1 is SGDLS, CDR2 YYNGEE, per germline. V was pared by 0 bases and J by 5 bases, with 11 bases between. The CDR3 DNA is TGTGCCAGCAGCGTAGACGGGACTACGTATGGCTACACCTTC. Its protein product is CASSVDGTTYGYTF.

The sample holds a few counts of this clone. The chain has TRBV28 and TRBJ1-2; no clear D. Germline assignment: CDR1 MDHEN and CDR2 SYDVKM. This CDR3 region has 13 residues. V lost 2 bases, J lost 4 bases, and 8 bases lay in between. The CDR3 reads CASSLPPRYGYTF. The CDR3, as DNA: TGTGCCAGCAGTTTACCCCCGCGCTATGGCTACACCTTC.

In its sample, this clone was seen a few times. The chain joins TRBV6-1 to TRBJ1-2; D not certain. The CDR3 runs to 14 residues. V dropped 7 bases and J dropped 4 bases, with 16 bases sitting between them. The V gene's germline CDR1 is MNHNS and CDR2 SASEGT. CDR3 in DNA: TGTGCCAGCACCAATCGAGGGTGGGGCTATGGCTACACCTTC. This sequence encodes CASTNRGWGYGYTF.

This clone came up a few times. The chain joins TRBV9 to TRBJ1-1; the match to TRBD1 covers 10 bases. The CDR3 runs to 14 residues. The J segment lost 5 bases and the V segment lost 6 bases, leaving 7 bases of the junction unmatched. Germline CDR1 reads SGDLS; CDR2 reads YYNGEE. For the CDR3, the DNA is TGTGCCAGCACCTCCATGGGACAGGGGACTGAAGCTTTCTTT. Amino acid sequence: CASTSMGQGTEAFF.

This clone was detected only a few times. At the DNA level, this CDR3 is encoded by other sequences in the same sample as well. V is TRBV7-2 and J is TRBJ1-6; 9 nucleotides agree with TRBD1. V was clipped by 3 bases and J by 9 bases; unmatched bases: 3. This CDR3 comprises 14 residues. Germline CDR1 and CDR2: SGHTA and FQGNSA. In DNA, the CDR3 is TGTGCCAGCAGCTTCGGACAGGGGAGTTCACCCCTCCACTTT. Its translation is CASSFGQGSSPLHF.

This clone showed up just a few times. This chain uses TRBV5-1 with TRBJ2-5; 8 bases align to TRBD2. The CDR3 sequence is 16 residues long. Germline assignment: CDR1 SGHRS and CDR2 YFSETQ. The junction had 5 bases not matched to a gene; V was cut back by 0 bases and J by 1 base. CDR3 sequence reads: CASSLGASGSQETQYF. CDR3 DNA sequence: TGCGCCAGCAGCTTGGGGGCTAGCGGGTCCCAAGAGACCCAGTACTTC.